This record concerns one TCR beta chain sequence. Sequencing used immunoSEQ multiplex PCR; TCRdb keeps in-frame clones, though not all of them. The sample contains some 64,000 clones, roughly 86% of which appear only once. The data were taken from a study of OX40 agonist ivuxolimab in advanced cancers. Study overall: One patient with hepatocellular carcinoma and two with cutaneous melanoma, three in all, had partial responses.

The material was CD4+ or CD8+ T cells sorted from blood, obtained in a trial of the OX40 agonist ivuxolimab. The receptor was derived from an adult with an advanced solid tumor such as melanoma, head and neck, liver or kidney cancer.

CDR3 sequence (DNA): TGTGCCAGCAGCTCCGGGAGGCCGTGGGAGACCCAGTACTTC. Its protein product is CASSSGRPWETQYF. V gene TRBV7-3 combines with J gene TRBJ2-5, with TRBD2 matching over 7 bases. Per the germline V gene, CDR1 is SGHTA and CDR2 is FQGTGA. Germline trimming cut 4 bases from V and 5 bases from J; bases unmatched to any gene: 7. This CDR3 has 14 residues.